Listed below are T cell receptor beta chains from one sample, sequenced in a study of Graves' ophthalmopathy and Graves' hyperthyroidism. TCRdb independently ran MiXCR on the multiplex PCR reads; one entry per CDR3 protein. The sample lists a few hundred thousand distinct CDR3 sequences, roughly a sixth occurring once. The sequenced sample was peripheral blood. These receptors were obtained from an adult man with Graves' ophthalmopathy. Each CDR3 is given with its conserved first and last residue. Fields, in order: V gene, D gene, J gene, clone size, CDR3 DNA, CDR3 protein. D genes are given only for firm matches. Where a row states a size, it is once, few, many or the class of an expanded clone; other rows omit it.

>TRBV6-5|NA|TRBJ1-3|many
TGTGCCAGCAGTTACTCATACAGGGAGACTGGAAACACCATATATTTT
CASSYSYRETGNTIYF
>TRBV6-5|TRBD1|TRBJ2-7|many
TGTGCCAGCAGTTACTCTCCGGGACAGGGGGTAGACGGGCAGTACTTC
CASSYSPGQGVDGQYF
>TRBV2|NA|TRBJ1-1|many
TGTGCCAGCAGACCACCGGAAGCTTTCTTT
CASRPPEAFF
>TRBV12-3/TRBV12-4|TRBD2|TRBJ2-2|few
TGTGCCAGCCTTCTACTAGCGGGTCCCACCGGGGAGCTGTTTTTT
CASLLLAGPTGELFF
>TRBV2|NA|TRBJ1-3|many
TGTGCCAGCACCGATAGGGGGGTCGCTGGAAACACCATATATTTT
CASTDRGVAGNTIYF
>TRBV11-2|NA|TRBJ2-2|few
TGTGCCAGCAGCTTAGGGGTGGGGCGCGGCACCGGGGAGCTGTTTTTT
CASSLGVGRGTGELFF
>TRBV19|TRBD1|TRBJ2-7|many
TGTGCCAGTAGTATTGGGACAGGAAGGGAGCAGTACTTC
CASSIGTGREQYF
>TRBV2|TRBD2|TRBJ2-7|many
TGTGCCAGCAGTGCCGCACTAGCGGGCGACGAGCAGTACTTC
CASSAALAGDEQYF
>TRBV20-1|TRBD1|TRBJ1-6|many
TGCAGTGCTACCGGACAGGGTGAGAATTCACCCCTCCACTTT
CSATGQGENSPLHF
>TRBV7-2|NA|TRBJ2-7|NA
TGTGCCAGCAGCTCCCGGGACTTACTACCCTACGAGCAGTACTTC
CASSSRDLLPYEQYF
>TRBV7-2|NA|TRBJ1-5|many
TGTGCCAGCAGCTTAGTGGGGAGGGATCAGCCCCAGCATTTT
CASSLVGRDQPQHF
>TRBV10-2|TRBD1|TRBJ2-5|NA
TGCGCCAGCAGCCATTGGGCAGGGGGCACAGGAGGTCAAGAGACCCAGTACTTC
CASSHWAGGTGGQETQYF
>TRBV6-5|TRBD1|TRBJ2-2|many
TGTGCCAGCAGTTCCAAGGGGACAGGGGGTAACACCGGGGAGCTGTTTTTT
CASSSKGTGGNTGELFF
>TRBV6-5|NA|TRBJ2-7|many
TGTGCCAGCAGTTACCAAGGGGCCTCCGCGGGCGAGCAGTACTTC
CASSYQGASAGEQYF
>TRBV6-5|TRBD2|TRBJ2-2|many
TGTGCCAGCAGTTACAGAGGAACTAGCGGGTCCGGGGAGCTGTTTTTT
CASSYRGTSGSGELFF
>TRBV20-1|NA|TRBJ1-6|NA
TGCAGTGCTAGAGATTGGGAAAATTCACCCCTCCACTTT
CSARDWENSPLHF
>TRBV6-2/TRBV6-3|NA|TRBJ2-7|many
TGTGCCAGCGGGTGGACCTACGAGCAGTACTTC
CASGWTYEQYF
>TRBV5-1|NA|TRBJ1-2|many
TGCGCCAGCAGCCCGCTGCCAGGGGTTTCCTATGGCTACACCTTC
CASSPLPGVSYGYTF
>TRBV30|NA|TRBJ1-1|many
TGTGCCTGGACCCGGGAGATGGGGACTGAAGCTTTCTTT
CAWTREMGTEAFF
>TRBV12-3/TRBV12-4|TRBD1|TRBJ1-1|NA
TGTGCCAGCAGTTTAGCAGGGGGCCGGAACACTGAAGCTTTCTTT
CASSLAGGRNTEAFF
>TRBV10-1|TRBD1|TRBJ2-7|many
TGCGCCAGCAGTGACGGGACAGGGAAACGGAACTTC
CASSDGTGKRNF
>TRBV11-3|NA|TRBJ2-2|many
TGTGCCAGCAGCTTAAATGGACGAGCGGAGCTGTTTTTT
CASSLNGRAELFF
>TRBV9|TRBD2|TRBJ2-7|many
TGTGCCAGCAGCGCCCCGGGAGGGGTCAACGAGCAGTACTTC
CASSAPGGVNEQYF
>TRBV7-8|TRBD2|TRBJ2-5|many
TGTGCCAGCAGCTTAGGGGGGGGAACCTCCGGGACCCAGTACTTC
CASSLGGGTSGTQYF
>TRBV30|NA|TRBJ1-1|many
TGTGCCTGGAGTGAAAACCTGAACACTGAAGCTTTCTTT
CAWSENLNTEAFF